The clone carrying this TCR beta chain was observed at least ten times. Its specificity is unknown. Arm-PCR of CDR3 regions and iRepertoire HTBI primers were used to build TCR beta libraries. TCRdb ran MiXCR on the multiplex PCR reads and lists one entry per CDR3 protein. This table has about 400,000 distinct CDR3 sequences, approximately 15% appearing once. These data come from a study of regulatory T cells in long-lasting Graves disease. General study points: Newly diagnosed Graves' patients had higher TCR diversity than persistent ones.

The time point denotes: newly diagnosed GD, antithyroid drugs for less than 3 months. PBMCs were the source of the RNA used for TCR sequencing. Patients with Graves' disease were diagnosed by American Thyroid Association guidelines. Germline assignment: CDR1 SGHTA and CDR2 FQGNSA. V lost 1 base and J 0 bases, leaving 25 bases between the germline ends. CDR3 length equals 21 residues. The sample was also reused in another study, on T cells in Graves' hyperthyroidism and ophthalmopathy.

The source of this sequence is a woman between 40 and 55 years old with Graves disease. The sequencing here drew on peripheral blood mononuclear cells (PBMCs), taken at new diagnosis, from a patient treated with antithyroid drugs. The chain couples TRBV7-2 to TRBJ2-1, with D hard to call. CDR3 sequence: CASSLGASPLRRQSSYNEQFF. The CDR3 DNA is TGTGCCAGCAGCTTAGGGGCCAGTCCCCTTAGACGGCAGAGCTCCTACAATGAGCAGTTCTTC.